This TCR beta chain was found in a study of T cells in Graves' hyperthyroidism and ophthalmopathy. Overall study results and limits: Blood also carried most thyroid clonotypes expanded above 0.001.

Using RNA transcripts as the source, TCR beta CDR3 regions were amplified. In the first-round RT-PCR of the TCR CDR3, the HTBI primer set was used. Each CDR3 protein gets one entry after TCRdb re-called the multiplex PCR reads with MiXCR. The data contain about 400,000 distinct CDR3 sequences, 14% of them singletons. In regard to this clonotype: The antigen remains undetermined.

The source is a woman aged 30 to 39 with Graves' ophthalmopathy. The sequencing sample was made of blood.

In nucleotides, the CDR3 is TGTGCCAGCAGTTGGGGGGCGCACACCGGGGAGCTGTTTTTT. Translated, it gives CASSWGAHTGELFF. The chain carries TRBV28 and TRBJ2-2, with D perhaps TRBD1 or TRBD2 (6 bases each). Germline CDR1 reads MDHEN; CDR2 reads SYDVKM. V lost 4 bases to trimming and J lost 3 bases, with 9 bases between them. This CDR3 is built from 14 residues.